The 18 T cell receptor beta chains in this list originate from one sample, sequenced in a study of Graves' ophthalmopathy and Graves' hyperthyroidism. Amplification of the TCR beta CDR3 regions used RNA transcripts (as template). RT-PCR in the first round used HTBI primers; a second-round multiplex PCR followed. MiXCR was run by TCRdb on the multiplex PCR reads, yielding one entry per CDR3 protein. The sample includes 57,000 or so distinct CDR3 sequences, less than 65% of them seen just once. Sequencing was performed on peripheral blood. Receptor source: an adult woman with Graves' ophthalmopathy.

There are many counts of this clonotype. CDR3 DNA sequence: TGTGCCAGCAGTTATAATCTTGGGACTCTCGGGGGCTACACCTTC. Translated, it gives CASSYNLGTLGGYTF. The chain links TRBV14 to TRBJ1-2; a weak D match, TRBD1 (5 bases). Germline CDR1 reads SGHDN; CDR2 reads FVKESK. CDR3 length: 15 residues. With 6 bases removed from V and 8 bases from J, the gap between germline ends came to 22 bases.

The rearrangement uses TRBV2 and TRBJ2-1, with TRBD2 identical over 7 bases. Germline lookup yields CDR1 SNHLY and CDR2 FYNNEI. This CDR3 has 19 amino acids. Germline trimming cut 4 bases from V and 0 bases from J; bases unmatched to any gene: 15. CDR3 residues: CASSAMNQREPSSYNEQFF. Written as DNA, the CDR3 is TGTGCCAGCAGTGCGATGAATCAGCGGGAACCGAGCTCCTACAATGAGCAGTTCTTC.

CDR3 nucleotide sequence: TGTGCCTGGAGGGTCGATGAAAAACTGTTTTTT. Translating gives CAWRVDEKLFF. The V gene is TRBV30, the J gene TRBJ1-4; D gene ambiguous. V lost 3 bases and J lost 6, with 5 bases in between. Germline V lookup: CDR1 GTSNPN, CDR2 SVGIG (reference sequence). The length of the CDR3 is 11 residues. Variable domain in full (rest from reference TRBV30 and TRBJ1-4): SQTIHQWPATLVQPVGSPLSLECTVEGTSNPNLYWYRQAAGRGLQLLFYSVGIGQISSEVPQNLSASRPQDRQFILSSKKLLLSDSGFYLCAWRVDEKLFFGSGTQLSVL.

Of note for this clonotype: Given the absence of the conserved phenylalanine or tryptophan at the CDR3 end, a read error is likely. Because the CDR3's place on the DNA is in doubt, the DNA is left out and the CDR3 is given as listed by TCRdb. This sequence joins TRBV20-1 and TRBJ2-7; the D segment call TRBD2 is taken from the table without a DNA check. Germline values: CDR1 DFQATT, CDR2 SNEGSKA (reference sequence). Inclusive of both ends, the CDR3 amounts to 8 amino acids. CDR3 sequence reads: CSADGLAG.

The CDR3 spells CASSPRGRAAQYF. The CDR3 DNA sequence: TGTGCCAGCAGCCCGAGGGGGAGGGCTGCGCAGTATTTT. The chain combines TRBV7-9 with TRBJ2-3; possible D gene TRBD2, 7 bases. Per the germline V gene, CDR1 is SEHNR and CDR2 is FQNEAQ (reference sequence). V lost 5 bases, J lost 10 bases, and 16 bases lay in between. CDR3 length: 13 residues.

This clonotype has a count of ten or more. This sequence joins TRBV5-1 and TRBJ2-7; 11 bases are shared with TRBD2. Looked up from germline, CDR1 is SGHRS and CDR2 is YFSETQ. This CDR3 comprises 17 residues. Trimming cost V 2 bases and J 0 bases; bases outside gene matches: 7. The CDR3 DNA follows: TGCGCCAGCAGCTTAGGACTAGCGGGCACCTCCTCCTACGAGCAGTACTTC. Translation gives CASSLGLAGTSSYEQYF.

CDR3 coding DNA: TGCGCCAGCAGTGTGACGATGAACACTGAAGCTTTCTTT. Amino acids: CASSVTMNTEAFF. The chain recombines TRBV10-1 with TRBJ1-1; D gene uncertain. This CDR3 has 13 amino acids. Germline CDR1 and CDR2: WNHNN and SYGVQD (reference sequence). V was pared by 4 bases and J by 0 bases, with 6 bases between.

To note about this clonotype: A read error may be the cause here, since a much bigger clone is one base away. J is TRBJ2-3 and V is TRBV12-3 or TRBV12-4; D is undetermined. This CDR3 is 14 amino acids long. With 3 bases removed from V and 1 base from J, the gap between germline ends came to 8 bases. In DNA form, the CDR3 reads TGTGCCAGCAGTTTGGAAGCAGGCACAGATACGCAGTATTTT. This codes for CASSLEAGTDTQYF.

This clonotype was detected ten times or more. V gene TRBV9 combines with J gene TRBJ1-3; D is ambiguous. There are 14 residues in the CDR3. Per germline, CDR1 SGDLS and CDR2 YYNGEE. Trimming cost V 3 bases and J 1 base, with 8 bases left between them. Here the CDR3 DNA reads TGTGCCAGCAGCGACCGGGATTCTGGAAACACCATATATTTT. Translation gives CASSDRDSGNTIYF. The variable domain in full, completed from reference TRBV9 and TRBJ1-3, reads DSGVTQTPKHLITATGQRVTLRCSPRSGDLSVYWYQQSLDQGLQFLIQYYNGEERAKGNILERFSAQQFPDLHSELNLSSLELGDSALYFCASSDRDSGNTIYFGEGSWLTVV.

This clonotype occurred many times. Given the absence of the conserved phenylalanine or tryptophan at the CDR3 end, a read error is likely. In nucleotides, the CDR3 is TGCGCCAGCAGCACCCGGGGGGGGCACACTGAAGCTTTCCTT. It is translated as CASSTRGGHTEAFL. J is TRBJ1-1 and V is TRBV5-1; TRBD1 might be the D (6 bases). V shed 4 bases and J shed 3 bases, with 13 bases lying between them. Germline values: CDR1 SGHRS, CDR2 YFSETQ. The CDR3 totals 14 residues.

This clonotype has just one count. A junction end diverges from the germline sequence, so it may reflect a read error. The V and J genes are TRBV15 and TRBJ2-7; 8 positions match TRBD1. Germline CDR1 LNHNV, CDR2 YYDKDF (reference sequence). This CDR3 is built from 13 residues. CDR3 DNA: TGCCAGCAGACAGGGGTGGTATTCTACGAGCAGTACTTC. It yields the protein CQQTGVVFYEQYF.

This clonotype has at least ten counts. The chain links TRBV20-1 to TRBJ2-7; 11 bases line up with TRBD2. V shed 5 bases and J 3 bases; nucleotides not matched to a gene: 9. CDR3 length equals 15 residues. Germline loops: CDR1 DFQATT, CDR2 SNEGSKA (reference sequence). Here the CDR3 DNA reads TGCAGTGCTGATACCTTTAGCGGGAGGGTCTACGAGCAGTACTTC. This gives the protein CSADTFSGRVYEQYF.

V gene TRBV19 combines with J gene TRBJ1-2, with D unresolved. The CDR3 contains 11 residues. Trimming cost V 6 bases and J 8 bases, with 10 bases left between them. The germline CDR1 and CDR2 sequences are LNHDA and SQIVND (reference sequence). The CDR3 DNA reads as TGTGCCAGTAGGCGTACGGGCGGCTACACCTTC. It codes for CASRRTGGYTF.

This clonotype was observed many times. The DNA for the CDR3 is TGCAGTGCGGGTCAGACAGGGCTGAGCACCGGGGAGCTGTTTTTT. It encodes CSAGQTGLSTGELFF. The gene calls are TRBV20-1 and TRBJ2-2; TRBD1 agrees at 7 bases. The V gene end was trimmed by 6 bases and the J gene end by 4 bases; junction bases not matched to a gene: 11. The CDR3 totals 15 residues. Germline CDR1 reads DFQATT; CDR2 reads SNEGSKA (reference sequence).

This chain uses TRBV20-1 with TRBJ1-5; D is unclear. Trimming removed 6 bases at V and 5 bases at J, with 11 bases between. Germline V gene data show CDR1 as DFQATT and CDR2 as SNEGSKA (reference sequence). The CDR3 extends over 12 amino acids. CDR3 in amino acids: CSALKGDQPQHF. The CDR3 coding sequence is TGCAGTGCCCTAAAAGGCGATCAGCCCCAGCATTTT.

On this clonotype: Given a much more abundant clone one base away, this may be a read error. The chain uses TRBV6-2 or TRBV6-3 and TRBJ2-3, with TRBD2 identical over 8 bases. There are 18 residues in the CDR3. The germline V gene has CDR1 MNHEY and CDR2 SVGEGT. V lost 0 bases, J lost 1 base, and 9 bases stayed unmatched. In DNA form, the CDR3 reads TGTGCCAGCAGTTACTCGATTTTCGGGACTAGGTGCACAGATACGCAGTATTTT. Translation: CASSYSIFGTRCTDTQYF.

About this clonotype: Likely a read error: the CDR3 ends without its conserved phenylalanine or tryptophan. No DNA is shown, since the ends of the CDR3 on it are uncertain; the CDR3 is the one TCRdb lists. The J gene is TRBJ2-1, the V gene TRBV20-1. The CDR3 numbers 13 amino acids, ends counted. Germline CDR1 reads DFQATT; CDR2 reads SNEGSKA (reference sequence). The CDR3 reads CSAIGGSYNEQLC.

This clonotype was seen ten or more times. The rearrangement uses TRBV20-1 and TRBJ2-1; D is perhaps TRBD2 (5 bases). V was trimmed by 3 bases and J by 6 bases, leaving 15 bases between them. This CDR3 is built from 14 residues. Germline V gene sequence: CDR1 DFQATT, CDR2 SNEGSKA (reference sequence). The CDR3 DNA reads TGCAGTGCTAGGTCTACTAGAGGCATCAATGAGCAGTTCTTC. This translates into CSARSTRGINEQFF.